This T cell receptor (beta chain) was found in a study of patients and donors after allogeneic stem cell transplantation (dated by TCRdb to about 2020). With respect to this clonotype: It has no known antigen specificity. Base qualities are not at hand, and no much larger clone is one base apart.

The protocol used for the library was RT-PCR. TCRdb lists the instrument as NextSeq 550. Starting from the raw public reads, TCRdb applied fastp trimming at Q25, assembled clones with MiXCR and retained in-frame beta chains. For every CDR3 protein sequence, its rows merge into one entry that carries the most common genes and DNA. In all, the sample holds 800,000 to 1,000,000 distinct CDR3 sequences, and roughly 18% of those were seen once. Of the sample, approximately 5.9% is held by the ten largest clones. V is pared back by 1 base and J by 4 bases, with 16 bases lying between the germline termini. The CDR1 and CDR2 encoded by the germline V gene (reference sequence) are DFQATT and SNEGSKA. The cysteine opens and the phenylalanine closes a CDR3 of 15 amino acids. Only the CDR3 region is kept as DNA, spanning 45 bases read in frame from base 1.

Sequences were obtained from blood, either unsorted or a sorted T cell fraction (not recorded which). This receptor was taken from a human donor who was either an allogeneic HSCT recipient or a stem cell or donor lymphocyte infusion donor (not recorded which). It is not recorded whose cells these are; they may come from a transplant donor. This chain is built from TRBV20-1 and TRBJ1-2, with the D gene uncertain. The DNA is as follows: TGCAGTGCTAGAGGGAGCGGGCCGGGATCCTATGGCTACACCTTC. Translation gives CSARGSGPGSYGYTF.